Following are 6 T cell receptor beta chains from one sample sequenced in a study of blood T cell repertoires in COVID-19 (dated by TCRdb to about 2020). The library was generated by the immunoSEQ multiplex PCR assay. The source is immuneACCESS, and TCRdb retained only in-frame sequences with V and J called. Part of the clones is not carried over; for the studies checked, unresolved V genes explain less than half of this, and the remainder is unexplained. Across this sample there are approximately 80,000 clones, with approximately 78% seen only once. The ten largest make up 25% to 30% of the sample. Sequencing was done on a sample of peripheral blood. These receptors were collected from a human donor in a cohort sampled during active COVID-19.

This clone was recorded a few times. This chain connects TRBV4-1 to TRBJ2-1, with 7 positions matching TRBD2. Per germline, CDR1 MGHRA and CDR2 YSYEKL. The CDR3 runs 14 residues. Trimming removed 4 bases from V and 9 bases from J; junction bases left unmatched: 9. DNA of the CDR3: TGCGCCAGCAGCCGGCTAGCGGTGAACGGTGAGCAGTTCTTC. Its protein product is CASSRLAVNGEQFF.

This clone came up many times. The genes are TRBV6-5 and TRBJ2-7, with 7 bases identical to TRBD2. The V and J ends lost 6 bases and 3 bases, in that order; junction bases with no gene match: 8. CDR3 length equals 14 residues. In germline, CDR1 is MNHEY, CDR2 SVGAGI. DNA of the CDR3: TGTGCCAGCAGGCGGGAGCTTTGGGGCTACGAGCAGTACTTC. Translated: CASRRELWGYEQYF.

This clone came up once. V is TRBV18 and J is TRBJ2-5; the match to TRBD1 covers 7 bases. The CDR3 is 15 residues long. V was pared by 6 bases and J by 2 bases, with 9 bases of the junction left unmatched. Germline V gene lookup returns CDR1 KGHSH and CDR2 LQKENI. The CDR3 DNA reads TGTGCCAGCTCGACGACACAGGGGCTTCAAGAGACCCAGTACTTC. This translates into CASSTTQGLQETQYF.

The chain uses TRBV4-1 and TRBJ2-5; tentatively, D is TRBD2 (6 bases). Between the trimmed V and J ends, which lost 5 bases and 5 bases, there was a span of 12 bases. The length of the CDR3 is 13 residues. Germline CDR1 MGHRA, CDR2 YSYEKL. DNA for the CDR3: TGCGCCAGCAGCTGGTCGGGGGAGGAGACCCAGTACTTC. Its translation is CASSWSGEETQYF.

V gene TRBV30 combines with J gene TRBJ1-1; D possibly corresponds to TRBD1 (6 bases). The germline V and J ends were trimmed by 5 bases and 0 bases, with 13 bases remaining between them. Germline V gene sequence: CDR1 GTSNPN, CDR2 SVGIG (reference sequence). The CDR3 is 14 amino acids. The CDR3 DNA reads TGTGCCTGGGCAGGGGTTTATTTGAACACTGAAGCTTTCTTT. This sequence encodes CAWAGVYLNTEAFF.

The genes are TRBV28 and TRBJ2-7; D gene ambiguous. Germline values: CDR1 MDHEN, CDR2 SYDVKM. The length of the CDR3 is 12 residues. Trimming left V 4 bases short and J 6 bases short, with 10 bases between. CDR3 in DNA: TGTGCCAGCAGTTCTTACTCGGGCGAGCAGTACTTC. Protein: CASSSYSGEQYF.